These T cell receptor beta chains were read from a single sample in a study of OX40 agonist ivuxolimab in advanced cancers. Assay: immunoSEQ multiplex PCR; the TCRdb copy retains only in-frame clones and omits some. This sample has under 200,000 clones, with 90% to 95% found just once. The material sequenced was CD4+ or CD8+ T cells sorted from blood, taken in a trial of the OX40 agonist ivuxolimab. These TCRs come from an adult with an advanced solid tumor such as melanoma, head and neck, liver or kidney cancer. CDR3s include the opening cysteine and the closing phenylalanine or tryptophan. Fields, in order: clone size, D gene, V gene, J gene, CDR3 protein, CDR3 DNA. D genes are given only for firm matches. A clone size is listed for some rows: how often the clone was seen (once, few, many), or a class if it is expanded.

abundance: NA
d_gene: TRBD1
v_gene: TRBV11-2
j_gene: TRBJ2-2
CDR3aa: CASSWGTGGHTGELFF
CDR3nt: TGTGCCAGCAGCTGGGGAACAGGGGGCCACACCGGGGAGCTGTTTTTT

abundance: NA
d_gene: TRBD1
v_gene: TRBV7-7
j_gene: TRBJ2-3
CDR3aa: CASSPRAGQGRSTQYF
CDR3nt: TGTGCTAGCAGCCCCCGGGCCGGACAGGGACGCAGTACGCAGTATTTT

abundance: NA
d_gene: NA
v_gene: TRBV21-1
j_gene: TRBJ2-2
CDR3aa: CPSATRGPVNTGELFF
CDR3nt: TGTCCTTCAGCGACCAGGGGGCCGGTGAACACCGGGGAGCTGTTTTTT

abundance: NA
d_gene: NA
v_gene: TRBV12-5
j_gene: TRBJ1-2
CDR3aa: CASGLGPGGNYGYTF
CDR3nt: TGTGCTAGTGGTTTGGGACCGGGGGGGAACTATGGCTACACCTTC

abundance: NA
d_gene: NA
v_gene: TRBV19
j_gene: TRBJ2-3
CDR3aa: CASTLGRTDTQYF
CDR3nt: TGTGCCAGTACCCTAGGGCGCACAGATACGCAGTATTTT

abundance: NA
d_gene: TRBD1
v_gene: TRBV27
j_gene: TRBJ2-2
CDR3aa: CASSPGTGTGELFF
CDR3nt: TGTGCCAGCAGTCCCGGGACAGGGACCGGGGAGCTGTTTTTT

abundance: NA
d_gene: TRBD1
v_gene: TRBV6-1
j_gene: TRBJ1-5
CDR3aa: CASRPGQGMLQPQHF
CDR3nt: TGTGCCAGCAGGCCGGGACAGGGGATGTTGCAGCCCCAGCATTTT

abundance: NA
d_gene: NA
v_gene: TRBV25-1
j_gene: TRBJ1-4
CDR3aa: CASSGDRGSLWKLFF
CDR3nt: TGTGCCAGCAGTGGCGACAGAGGGAGTTTGTGGAAACTGTTTTTT

abundance: once
d_gene: TRBD1
v_gene: TRBV7-9
j_gene: TRBJ2-1
CDR3aa: CASSPLRTGGNEQFF
CDR3nt: TGTGCCAGCAGCCCCCTGAGGACAGGGGGGAATGAGCAGTTCTTC

abundance: NA
d_gene: NA
v_gene: TRBV25-1
j_gene: TRBJ1-1
CDR3aa: CASSEWDNGAFF
CDR3nt: TGTGCCAGCAGTGAATGGGACAACGGAGCTTTCTTT

abundance: once
d_gene: NA
v_gene: TRBV20-1
j_gene: TRBJ1-2
CDR3aa: CSARGSGYTF
CDR3nt: TGCAGTGCGAGAGGTTCGGGCTACACCTTC

abundance: NA
d_gene: TRBD2
v_gene: TRBV7-2
j_gene: TRBJ2-1
CDR3aa: CASSSLAGGAEQFF
CDR3nt: TGTGCCAGCAGCTCTCTAGCGGGAGGGGCGGAGCAGTTCTTC

abundance: NA
d_gene: NA
v_gene: TRBV10-2
j_gene: TRBJ1-1
CDR3aa: CASSETTEAFF
CDR3nt: TGCGCCAGCAGTGAAACCACTGAAGCTTTCTTT

abundance: NA
d_gene: NA
v_gene: TRBV9
j_gene: TRBJ1-4
CDR3aa: CASSAYATNEKLFF
CDR3nt: TGTGCCAGCAGCGCTTATGCAACTAATGAAAAACTGTTTTTT

abundance: NA
d_gene: NA
v_gene: TRBV4-3
j_gene: TRBJ1-2
CDR3aa: CASSQEVQPKQGGYTF
CDR3nt: TGCGCCAGCAGCCAAGAAGTTCAGCCCAAGCAGGGTGGCTACACCTTC

abundance: NA
d_gene: NA
v_gene: TRBV18
j_gene: TRBJ1-5
CDR3aa: CASSPMAPAREVNQPQHF
CDR3nt: TGTGCCAGCTCACCAATGGCCCCCGCAAGGGAGGTCAATCAGCCCCAGCATTTT

abundance: NA
d_gene: NA
v_gene: TRBV18
j_gene: TRBJ1-1
CDR3aa: CASSPQKNTEAFF
CDR3nt: TGTGCCAGCTCACCTCAGAAGAACACTGAAGCTTTCTTT

abundance: NA
d_gene: NA
v_gene: TRBV6-6
j_gene: TRBJ1-1
CDR3aa: CASSYSVNTEAFF
CDR3nt: TGTGCCAGCAGTTACTCCGTGAACACTGAAGCTTTCTTT

abundance: NA
d_gene: TRBD1
v_gene: TRBV2
j_gene: TRBJ1-2
CDR3aa: CASKSIGTGDGYTF
CDR3nt: TGTGCCAGCAAAAGCATCGGGACAGGGGATGGCTACACCTTC

abundance: NA
d_gene: TRBD1
v_gene: TRBV19
j_gene: TRBJ2-2
CDR3aa: CASSRKDRFTGGELFF
CDR3nt: TGTGCCAGTAGTAGAAAGGACAGGTTTACCGGCGGGGAGCTGTTTTTT

abundance: once
d_gene: NA
v_gene: TRBV7-9
j_gene: TRBJ1-2
CDR3aa: CASSSDGNYGYTF
CDR3nt: TGTGCCAGCAGCTCTGACGGGAACTATGGCTACACCTTC

abundance: NA
d_gene: NA
v_gene: TRBV7-8
j_gene: TRBJ1-2
CDR3aa: CASSPRGSLTNYSYTF
CDR3nt: TGTGCCAGCAGCCCCCGTGGGTCATTAACCAACTATAGCTACACCTTC

abundance: NA
d_gene: NA
v_gene: TRBV11-2
j_gene: TRBJ1-2
CDR3aa: CASSLAPGSNYGYTF
CDR3nt: TGTGCCAGCAGCTTAGCCCCCGGGAGTAACTATGGCTACACCTTC

abundance: NA
d_gene: NA
v_gene: TRBV5-1
j_gene: TRBJ1-1
CDR3aa: CASSRGGAMSTEAFF
CDR3nt: TGCGCCAGCAGCCGCGGAGGGGCCATGAGCACTGAAGCTTTCTTT

abundance: NA
d_gene: NA
v_gene: TRBV19
j_gene: TRBJ2-5
CDR3aa: CASSIRQGRVRGETQYF
CDR3nt: TGTGCCAGTAGTATAAGACAGGGGAGGGTTCGGGGTGAGACCCAGTACTTC

abundance: NA
d_gene: NA
v_gene: TRBV9
j_gene: TRBJ2-2
CDR3aa: CASSVDGGYTGELFF
CDR3nt: TGTGCCAGCAGCGTAGACGGGGGATACACCGGGGAGCTGTTTTTT

abundance: NA
d_gene: NA
v_gene: TRBV7-8
j_gene: TRBJ1-6
CDR3aa: CASSLPTGVYNSPLHF
CDR3nt: TGTGCCAGCAGCTTACCTACAGGCGTTTATAATTCACCCCTCCACTTT

abundance: once
d_gene: NA
v_gene: TRBV18
j_gene: TRBJ2-1
CDR3aa: CASSPPGFYNEQFF
CDR3nt: TGTGCCAGCTCACCACCGGGATTTTACAATGAGCAGTTCTTC

abundance: NA
d_gene: TRBD1
v_gene: TRBV28
j_gene: TRBJ2-2
CDR3aa: CASSFETGWDRRYTGELFF
CDR3nt: TGTGCCAGCAGTTTTGAGACTGGCTGGGACAGGCGCTACACCGGGGAGCTGTTTTTT

abundance: NA
d_gene: NA
v_gene: TRBV5-1
j_gene: TRBJ2-5
CDR3aa: CASSLGLETQYF
CDR3nt: TGCGCCAGCAGCTTGGGGCTTGAGACCCAGTACTTC

abundance: NA
d_gene: NA
v_gene: TRBV19
j_gene: TRBJ2-7
CDR3aa: CASSTFPGPTYEQYF
CDR3nt: TGTGCCAGTAGTACTTTCCCCGGGCCGACCTACGAGCAGTACTTC

abundance: NA
d_gene: NA
v_gene: TRBV28
j_gene: TRBJ1-5
CDR3aa: CASINRRDTYNQPQHF
CDR3nt: TGTGCCAGCATCAACCGCCGGGACACCTACAATCAGCCCCAGCATTTT

abundance: NA
d_gene: NA
v_gene: TRBV28
j_gene: TRBJ1-5
CDR3aa: CASSLGAPSNQPQHF
CDR3nt: TGTGCCAGCAGTCTAGGGGCCCCTAGCAATCAGCCCCAGCATTTT

abundance: NA
d_gene: NA
v_gene: TRBV19
j_gene: TRBJ1-4
CDR3aa: CAALSAGGEKLFF
CDR3nt: TGTGCCGCCCTCTCCGCGGGGGGTGAAAAACTGTTTTTT

abundance: NA
d_gene: NA
v_gene: TRBV7-9
j_gene: TRBJ2-2
CDR3aa: CASSPRENTGELFF
CDR3nt: TGTGCCAGCAGCCCCCGGGAGAACACCGGGGAGCTGTTTTTT

abundance: NA
d_gene: NA
v_gene: TRBV4-2
j_gene: TRBJ2-3
CDR3aa: CASSQERDGTQYF
CDR3nt: TGTGCCAGCAGCCAAGAACGGGATGGTACGCAGTATTTT

abundance: NA
d_gene: NA
v_gene: TRBV5-6
j_gene: TRBJ1-1
CDR3aa: CASSGGTNTEAFF
CDR3nt: TGTGCCAGCAGCGGGGGGACGAACACTGAAGCTTTCTTT

abundance: NA
d_gene: TRBD2
v_gene: TRBV18
j_gene: TRBJ2-3
CDR3aa: CASSPFGLAGIRSGTDTQYF
CDR3nt: TGTGCCAGCTCACCGTTTGGGCTAGCGGGAATCCGTAGTGGCACAGATACGCAGTATTTT

abundance: few
d_gene: TRBD1
v_gene: TRBV7-9
j_gene: TRBJ1-2
CDR3aa: CASSSGGDSYGYTF
CDR3nt: TGTGCCAGCAGCTCTGGGGGGGACAGCTATGGCTACACCTTC

abundance: NA
d_gene: TRBD1
v_gene: TRBV15
j_gene: TRBJ2-3
CDR3aa: CATSRAGTGRTDTQYF
CDR3nt: TGTGCCACCAGCAGGGCCGGGACAGGACGCACAGATACGCAGTATTTT

abundance: NA
d_gene: TRBD1
v_gene: TRBV7-2
j_gene: TRBJ1-5
CDR3aa: CASSLGQGAGLHQPQHF
CDR3nt: TGTGCCAGCAGCCTCGGACAGGGCGCGGGGTTGCATCAGCCCCAGCATTTT

abundance: NA
d_gene: NA
v_gene: TRBV5-6
j_gene: TRBJ1-1
CDR3aa: CASSFGGGMNTEAFF
CDR3nt: TGTGCCAGCAGCTTCGGCGGAGGCATGAACACTGAAGCTTTCTTT

abundance: NA
d_gene: NA
v_gene: TRBV15
j_gene: TRBJ1-1
CDR3aa: CATSREGGGNTEAFF
CDR3nt: TGTGCCACCAGCAGAGAGGGAGGGGGGAACACTGAAGCTTTCTTT

abundance: NA
d_gene: NA
v_gene: TRBV6-6
j_gene: TRBJ1-3
CDR3aa: CASSPEGPGNTIYF
CDR3nt: TGTGCCAGCAGTCCTGAGGGGCCTGGAAACACCATATATTTT

abundance: NA
d_gene: TRBD1
v_gene: TRBV10-3
j_gene: TRBJ2-3
CDR3aa: CAISGTGLDTQYF
CDR3nt: TGTGCCATCAGTGGGACAGGGTTAGATACGCAGTATTTT

abundance: NA
d_gene: NA
v_gene: TRBV10-1
j_gene: TRBJ1-4
CDR3aa: CASSEAGTPEKLFF
CDR3nt: TGCGCCAGCAGTGAGGCCGGGACGCCTGAAAAACTGTTTTTT

abundance: NA
d_gene: NA
v_gene: TRBV25-1
j_gene: TRBJ1-2
CDR3aa: CASSEGGAGDLLRGYTF
CDR3nt: TGTGCCAGCAGTGAGGGGGGGGCAGGGGACCTCTTGAGAGGCTACACCTTC

abundance: NA
d_gene: TRBD2
v_gene: TRBV7-2
j_gene: TRBJ2-5
CDR3aa: CASSLASLAGRRETQYF
CDR3nt: TGTGCCAGCAGCTTAGCGTCCCTAGCGGGTCGCCGTGAGACCCAGTACTTC

abundance: once
d_gene: TRBD1
v_gene: TRBV5-4
j_gene: TRBJ2-3
CDR3aa: CASSLGGQGVADTQYF
CDR3nt: TGTGCCAGCAGCTTGGGAGGGCAGGGGGTCGCAGATACGCAGTATTTT

abundance: NA
d_gene: NA
v_gene: TRBV7-8
j_gene: TRBJ2-7
CDR3aa: CASSLGAFHHPSSYEQYF
CDR3nt: TGTGCCAGCAGCTTAGGGGCCTTCCATCACCCAAGCTCCTACGAGCAGTACTTC